These 29 T cell receptor beta chains originate from one sample sequenced in a study of identical twins listed by TCRdb under 2016. To prepare the library, 5' RACE was applied. Sequenced on an Illumina HiSeq 2000. In-frame beta chains were kept once TCRdb had trimmed the public reads at Q25 with fastp and called clones with MiXCR. Rows are combined by CDR3 protein, so each entry shows the most common genes and DNA. This sample comprises a few hundred thousand distinct CDR3 sequences, approximately 7.1% of them detected only once. The ten largest clones take up 14% to 15% of the sample. The sample was also linked to a second study, of T cells expressing NK-cell markers.

The sample taken for sequencing was CD8+ T cells sorted from blood. All receptors derive from a woman younger than 30 in good health.

The chain carries TRBV14 and TRBJ1-1; D is possibly TRBD1 (5 bases). The CDR3 length is 14 residues. Trimming stripped 1 base from V and 6 bases from J, with 12 bases between. Per the germline V gene, CDR1 is SGHDN and CDR2 is FVKESK. CDR3 nucleotide sequence: TGTGCCAGCAGCCAAGTGGGACCAGGGCCTGAAGCTTTCTTT. Translating it yields CASSQVGPGPEAFF.

This chain links TRBV6-4 with TRBJ2-2; 9 nucleotides match TRBD2. There are 15 residues in the CDR3. CDR1 is MRHNA and CDR2 is SNTAGT in the germline V gene. The J segment lost 5 bases and the V segment lost 5 bases, leaving 6 bases of the junction unmatched. DNA of the CDR3: TGTGCCAGCAGTCCGAGCGGGAGGCCAACCGGGGAGCTGTTTTTT. It codes for CASSPSGRPTGELFF.

The table lists this clonotype with many counts. The chain couples TRBV29-1 to TRBJ2-1; TRBD2 matches at 7 bases. J gave up 0 bases and V 0 bases, and 5 bases lay outside the gene matches. The V gene's germline CDR1 is SQVTM and CDR2 ANQGSEA. The CDR3 is made up of 16 amino acids. The CDR3 DNA sequence: TGCAGCGTTGAAGATTCTTTAGCGGGCTCCTACAATGAGCAGTTCTTC. Protein: CSVEDSLAGSYNEQFF.

This clonotype was counted between two and nine times. The rearrangement joins TRBV6-6 to TRBJ2-7, with a tentative D call TRBD2 (6 bases). Germline values: CDR1 MNHNY, CDR2 SVGAGI (reference sequence). The V and J ends lost 6 bases and 7 bases respectively, with 16 bases between them. CDR3 size: 13 residues. CDR3 coding DNA: TGTGCCAGCAGCCTGGGGACTGCTAAAGAGCAGTACTTC. Its translation is CASSLGTAKEQYF.

In its sample, this clonotype was seen many times. This chain joins TRBV10-3 and TRBJ2-3, with 9 bases that match TRBD2. The germline V gene encodes CDR1 ENHRY and CDR2 SYGVKD. With V trimmed by 10 bases and J by 3 bases, 11 bases remained unmatched. CDR3 length: 15 amino acids. The CDR3 nucleotides read TGTGCCAGCGACCCGGGACTAGCAGTTACAGATACGCAGTATTTT. It codes for CASDPGLAVTDTQYF.

This clonotype turned up a few times. The rearrangement uses TRBV30 and TRBJ2-7; 9 nucleotides match TRBD2. Germline trimming cut 2 bases from V and 4 bases from J; bases unmatched to any gene: 0. This CDR3 spans 12 amino acids. Germline V gives CDR1 GTSNPN, CDR2 SVGIG (reference sequence). The CDR3 protein is CAWSSGRYEQYF. DNA for the CDR3: TGTGCCTGGAGTAGCGGGAGGTACGAGCAGTACTTC.

V and J are TRBV11-2 and TRBJ1-4, with TRBD1 matching over 10 bases. The CDR3 loop spans 17 amino acids. The germline gives CDR1 SGHAT, CDR2 FQNNGV. The V segment lost 0 bases and the J segment 3 bases; nucleotides outside the gene matches: 4. CDR3 in amino acids: CASSLEGQGLPNEKLFF. The CDR3 DNA reads as TGTGCCAGCAGCTTAGAGGGACAGGGGCTGCCTAATGAAAAACTGTTTTTT. Drawing the rest from reference TRBV11-2 and TRBJ1-4, the complete variable domain is EAGVAQSPRYKIIEKRQSVAFWCNPISGHATLYWYQQILGQGPKLLIQFQNNGVVDDSQLPKDRFSAERLKGVDSTLKIQPAKLEDSAVYLCASSLEGQGLPNEKLFFGSGTQLSVL.

This clonotype occurred many times. This chain joins TRBV5-6 and TRBJ2-7, with a possible D match to TRBD1 (6 bases). The germline CDR1 and CDR2 sequences are SGHDT and YYEEEE. CDR3 length: 15 amino acids. V was trimmed by 5 bases and J by 0 bases, leaving 15 bases between them. The CDR3, as DNA: TGTGCCAGCAGGGCGGGTGCGGACAGCTCCTACGAGCAGTACTTC. This translates into CASRAGADSSYEQYF.

At least ten counts were recorded for this clonotype. The chain combines TRBV15 with TRBJ2-2; 9 bases fit TRBD2. J was trimmed by 4 bases and V by 1 base; bases with no gene match: 1. The CDR3 runs 15 residues. Germline CDR1 LNHNV, CDR2 YYDKDF (reference sequence). The CDR3 region has the DNA TGTGCCACCAGCAGAGTTAGCGGGGGCACCGGGGAGCTGTTTTTT. It codes for CATSRVSGGTGELFF.

This clonotype has a count of ten or more. The rearrangement uses TRBV2 and TRBJ2-1, with D tentatively TRBD2 (5 bases). Trimming took off 4 bases at V and 8 bases at J, with 15 bases between the two ends. CDR3 length: 14 amino acids. The germline CDR1 and CDR2 sequences are SNHLY and FYNNEI. CDR3 nucleotides: TGTGCCAGCAGTGGACGTCCGCTAGCCGATGAGCAGTTCTTC. Translation gives CASSGRPLADEQFF.

The V gene is TRBV29-1, the J gene TRBJ2-5, with 9 bases that match TRBD2. V dropped 3 bases and J dropped 2; count of bases not matched to a gene: 10. The CDR3 sequence is 16 residues long. Germline CDR1 SQVTM, CDR2 ANQGSEA. The CDR3 sequence: CSVDWVSGGFQETQYF. The CDR3 DNA is TGCAGCGTTGATTGGGTGAGCGGGGGGTTTCAAGAGACCCAGTACTTC.

The V gene is TRBV6-1, the J gene TRBJ2-1; TRBD2 matches at 12 bases. Germline CDR1 MNHNS, CDR2 SASEGT. V lost 8 bases and J lost 9; bases outside the gene matches: 8. This CDR3 is 14 amino acids long. CDR3 nucleotides: TGTGCCAGCCAGACTAGCGGGGGTTTTAGTGAGCAGTTCTTC. Encoded protein: CASQTSGGFSEQFF.

This clonotype turned up a few times. This chain joins TRBV20-1 and TRBJ2-1, with D possibly matching TRBD2 (6 bases). V lost 6 bases, J lost 2 bases, and 20 bases lay in between. The CDR3 loop spans 16 amino acids. The germline CDR1 and CDR2 sequences are DFQATT and SNEGSKA (reference sequence). The CDR3 loop is CSAAPRRVSTYNEQFF. CDR3 in DNA: TGCAGTGCGGCCCCTAGGAGGGTCAGTACCTACAATGAGCAGTTCTTC.

The chain is built from TRBV5-6 and TRBJ1-1; unclear D gene. Trimming cost V 0 bases and J 1 base, with 10 bases left between them. CDR1 is SGHDT and CDR2 is YYEEEE in the germline V gene. The CDR3 is made up of 15 amino acids. The CDR3 bases are TGTGCCAGCAGCTTGGGTCCGGTGGGGAACACTGAAGCTTTCTTT. Its protein product is CASSLGPVGNTEAFF.

This clonotype has more than one count but fewer than ten. The V call is TRBV20-1, the J call TRBJ1-1, with D unclear. This CDR3 comprises 16 residues. V was shortened by 0 bases and J by 0 bases, with 14 bases between the two germline ends. Germline values: CDR1 DFQATT, CDR2 SNEGSKA (reference sequence). Here the CDR3 reads CSARDSEGGLNTEAFF. The CDR3 region has the DNA TGCAGTGCTAGAGATTCGGAAGGAGGATTGAACACTGAAGCTTTCTTT.

The sample holds a few counts of this clonotype. The V call is TRBV7-2, the J call TRBJ2-1, with 10 bases fitting TRBD2. This CDR3 is 14 amino acids long. CDR1 and CDR2 from the germline V gene are SGHTA and FQGNSA. J gave up 6 bases and V 4 bases, and 3 bases lay outside the gene matches. CDR3 region: CASSSSGSVNEQFF. CDR3 DNA sequence: TGTGCCAGCAGCTCTAGCGGGAGTGTCAATGAGCAGTTCTTC.

V is TRBV7-2 and J is TRBJ2-1; D possibly corresponds to TRBD2 (6 bases). The CDR3 loop spans 15 amino acids. The V end was cut by 5 bases, the J end by 2 bases, with 13 bases between. The V gene's germline CDR1 is SGHTA and CDR2 FQGNSA. This chain's CDR3 is CASSTGLPPYNEQFF. Written as DNA, the CDR3 is TGTGCCAGCAGCACGGGACTCCCCCCCTACAATGAGCAGTTCTTC.

This clonotype has just a few counts. This sequence joins TRBV11-1 and TRBJ2-5, with 11 positions matching TRBD2. Per germline, CDR1 SGHAT and CDR2 FQDESV (reference sequence). V shed 6 bases, J shed 0 bases, and the junction held 12 bases outside the gene matches. The CDR3 length is 18 residues. The CDR3 DNA reads as TGTGCCAGCAGTTCTATTCTGACTAGCGGGGCGTACCAAGAGACCCAGTACTTC. It specifies CASSSILTSGAYQETQYF.

This clonotype was counted ten times or more. The chain couples TRBV27 to TRBJ2-1; maybe TRBD2 (5 bases). In germline, CDR1 is MNHEY, CDR2 SMNVEV (reference sequence). CDR3 length equals 16 residues. Trimming cost V 0 bases and J 0 bases, with 9 bases left between them. The CDR3 coding sequence is TGTGCCAGCAGTTTATCCCCGGGGAGCTCCTACAATGAGCAGTTCTTC. Its protein product is CASSLSPGSSYNEQFF.

This chain uses TRBV29-1 with TRBJ2-2; TRBD1 or TRBD2 may be the D gene (6 bases each). This CDR3 is built from 14 residues. Looked up from germline, CDR1 is SQVTM and CDR2 is ANQGSEA. V was shortened by 6 bases and J by 4 bases, with 15 bases between the two germline ends. This chain's CDR3 is CSVPRGVRTGELFF. The CDR3 DNA follows: TGCAGCGTCCCAAGGGGGGTCCGCACCGGGGAGCTGTTTTTT.

This clonotype was detected ten times or more. The chain is built from TRBV19 and TRBJ2-3, with D hard to call. Looked up from germline, CDR1 is LNHDA and CDR2 is SQIVND (reference sequence). Trimming took 1 base from V and 2 from J, leaving 7 bases between them. CDR3 size: 14 residues. The CDR3 DNA follows: TGTGCCAGTAGTATAGGGCTGAACACAGATACGCAGTATTTT. This encodes CASSIGLNTDTQYF. Based on the CDR3 plus reference TRBV19 and TRBJ2-3, the full variable domain is DGGITQSPKYLFRKEGQNVTLSCEQNLNHDAMYWYRQDPGQGLRLIYYSQIVNDFQKGDIAEGYSVSREKKESFPLTVTSAQKNPTAFYLCASSIGLNTDTQYFGPGTRLTVL.

This clonotype has a handful of counts. V and J are TRBV27 and TRBJ2-7; tentative D call: TRBD1 (6 bases). CDR1 is MNHEY, CDR2 SMNVEV, per germline (reference sequence). Trimming stripped 6 bases from V and 0 bases from J, with 15 bases between. The CDR3 has 15 amino acids. The CDR3 DNA reads as TGTGCCAGCAGACACCGGGACACTGGCTCCTACGAGCAGTACTTC. Protein product: CASRHRDTGSYEQYF.

This clonotype came up a few times. The V and J genes are TRBV3-1 and TRBJ2-5; 7 bases agree with TRBD1. The germline CDR1 and CDR2 sequences are LGHDT and YNNKEL (reference sequence). J was trimmed by 2 bases and V by 1 base; bases with no gene match: 16. The CDR3 sequence is 19 residues long. For the CDR3, the DNA is TGTGCCAGCAGCCAAGTAGACGACAGGGCCTCAACAAAACAAGAGACCCAGTACTTC. Protein product: CASSQVDDRASTKQETQYF.

There are a few counts of this clonotype. The rearrangement joins TRBV20-1 to TRBJ2-1, with a tentative D call TRBD2 (5 bases). CDR1 DFQATT and CDR2 SNEGSKA come from the germline V gene (reference sequence). The CDR3 extends over 10 amino acids. In nucleotides, the CDR3 is TGCAGCCTCGGGGTTTCAGGGCAGTTCTTC. This codes for CSLGVSGQFF.

In this sample, this clonotype turned up a few times. V is TRBV2 and J is TRBJ2-6; D gene ambiguous. There are 17 residues in the CDR3. Germline lookup yields CDR1 SNHLY and CDR2 FYNNEI. V lost 4 bases and J 0 bases, leaving 13 bases between the germline ends. The CDR3 nucleotides are TGTGCCAGCAGTGCGATACCTATACTCTCTGGGGCCAACGTCCTGACTTTC. Its translation: CASSAIPILSGANVLTF.

This chain links TRBV20-1 with TRBJ1-1; perhaps TRBD1 as D (5 bases). Germline V lookup: CDR1 DFQATT, CDR2 SNEGSKA (reference sequence). V lost 5 bases, J lost 5 bases, and 21 bases lay in between. This CDR3 has 15 amino acids. In nucleotides, the CDR3 is TGCAGTGCTGGCAGAATTGGACGGGGGGGGACTGAAGCTTTCTTT. Its protein is CSAGRIGRGGTEAFF.

This sequence joins TRBV29-1 and TRBJ1-1; D gene uncertain. The CDR3 is 12 amino acids. The germline CDR1 and CDR2 sequences are SQVTM and ANQGSEA. V lost 7 bases and J lost 0, with 9 bases in between. CDR3 region: CSGGRLNTEAFF. For the CDR3, the DNA is TGCAGCGGCGGACGGCTGAACACTGAAGCTTTCTTT.

The genes are TRBV10-1 and TRBJ2-1, with TRBD1 identical over 9 bases. This CDR3 is built from 17 residues. Germline assignment: CDR1 WNHNN and CDR2 SYGVQD (reference sequence). J gave up 6 bases and V 3 bases, and 12 bases lay outside the gene matches. CDR3 DNA: TGCGCCAGCAGTGAAGGGTCCACAGGGGGCGAAGTCAATGAGCAGTTCTTC. This codes for CASSEGSTGGEVNEQFF.

This clonotype was recorded at least ten times. This chain joins TRBV12-3 or TRBV12-4 and TRBJ2-1, with D unresolved. Trimming took 6 bases from V and 6 from J, leaving 9 bases between them. The CDR3 has 12 residues. The CDR3: CASSSGVNEQFF. Written as DNA, the CDR3 is TGTGCCAGCAGCTCAGGCGTCAATGAGCAGTTCTTC.